A selection of T cell receptor beta chains follows, all from one sample in a study of T cell responses to AZD1222 COVID-19 vaccine. Libraries were prepared by immunoSEQ multiplex PCR; TCRdb keeps only in-frame clonotypes and omits some of them. The sample has 85,000 to 100,000 clones, 85% to 90% seen once. The source material was peripheral blood, sampled on day 0 of AZD1222 vaccination. All receptors derive from an adult in good health. Both conserved end residues are part of each CDR3. The D gene is left open where the match is weak. Size is omitted from some rows. Given values are once, few, many or a class for expanded clones.

v_gene	d_gene	j_gene	abundance	CDR3aa	CDR3nt
TRBV30	NA	TRBJ1-6	NA	CAWSVGGAPSYNSPLHF	TGTGCCTGGAGTGTAGGGGGGGCCCCCTCCTATAATTCACCCCTCCACTTT
TRBV21-1	NA	TRBJ1-2	NA	CASSRDLGYGYTF	TGTGCCAGCAGCCGGGACTTGGGGTATGGCTACACCTTC
TRBV19	TRBD2	TRBJ2-5	NA	CASSLPAGGIETQYF	TGTGCCAGTAGTCTCCCAGCGGGAGGAATAGAGACCCAGTACTTC
TRBV29-1	NA	TRBJ2-7	NA	CSVTNSSYEQYF	TGCAGCGTTACCAACAGCTCCTACGAGCAGTACTTC
TRBV18	TRBD2	TRBJ2-1	NA	CASSPAGGPRNEQFF	TGTGCCAGCTCTCCAGCGGGAGGGCCGAGGAATGAGCAGTTCTTC
TRBV19	NA	TRBJ1-1	NA	CASSSTGNTEAFF	TGTGCCAGTAGTTCGACAGGGAACACTGAAGCTTTCTTT
TRBV28	NA	TRBJ1-2	NA	CASRLEDRASGYTF	TGTGCCAGCAGGCTTGAGGACCGGGCCAGTGGCTACACCTTC
TRBV7-8	NA	TRBJ1-2	NA	CASSSRTGNYGYTF	TGTGCCAGCAGCTCGAGGACCGGCAACTATGGCTACACCTTC
TRBV3-1/TRBV3-2	NA	TRBJ2-7	once	CASSLSGLEKNEQYF	TGTGCCAGCAGCTTAAGTGGGCTAGAAAAGAACGAGCAGTACTTC
TRBV18	TRBD1	TRBJ2-2	NA	CASSVRGGITGELFF	TGTGCCAGCTCCGTCCGAGGGGGCATCACCGGGGAGCTGTTTTTT
TRBV19	TRBD1	TRBJ2-3	NA	CASSTWGQGTTDTQYF	TGTGCCAGTAGTACCTGGGGACAGGGCACCACAGATACGCAGTATTTT
TRBV5-1	NA	TRBJ2-6	NA	CASSLFRQGMRSGANVLTF	TGCGCCAGCAGCTTGTTCCGCCAGGGGATGCGCTCTGGGGCCAACGTCCTGACTTTC
TRBV5-1	NA	TRBJ2-7	NA	CASSSTGHPYF	TGCGCCAGCAGTTCAACGGGACATCCGTACTTC
TRBV12-5	NA	TRBJ1-1	NA	CASGSGREAFF	TGTGCTAGTGGTTCGGGTAGGGAAGCTTTCTTT
TRBV6-5	NA	TRBJ1-1	NA	CASSYSRRMGTEAFF	TGTGCCAGCAGTTACTCGAGACGGATGGGGACTGAAGCTTTCTTT
TRBV30	NA	TRBJ2-1	NA	CAWSRGDWERRNEQFF	TGTGCCTGGAGTAGGGGGGACTGGGAGCGGAGGAATGAGCAGTTCTTC
TRBV27	TRBD1	TRBJ1-6	NA	CASSLGQGFSPLHF	TGTGCCAGCAGTCTAGGACAGGGTTTTTCACCCCTCCACTTT
TRBV7-9	TRBD2	TRBJ2-3	NA	CASSEPGLARNTQYF	TGTGCCAGCAGCGAACCGGGACTAGCGAGGAATACGCAGTATTTT
TRBV5-4	NA	TRBJ2-1	NA	CASSLVGSGGHQFF	TGTGCCAGCAGCTTGGTGGGTAGCGGAGGTCACCAGTTCTTC
TRBV6-5	NA	TRBJ1-5	NA	CASKTGISNQPQHF	TGTGCCAGCAAAACAGGGATTAGCAATCAGCCCCAGCATTTT
TRBV11-2	NA	TRBJ2-1	NA	CASSLGGYNEQFF	TGTGCCAGCAGCTTAGGGGGATACAATGAGCAGTTCTTC
TRBV16	NA	TRBJ1-1	once	CASSQSRGMTEAFF	TGTGCCAGCAGCCAATCCCGGGGGATGACTGAAGCTTTCTTT
TRBV4-1	NA	TRBJ1-5	NA	CASSHTEQNNQPQHF	TGCGCCAGCAGCCATACAGAACAGAATAATCAGCCCCAGCATTTT
TRBV5-1	NA	TRBJ1-3	NA	CASSFSSGDSGNTIYF	TGCGCCAGCAGCTTCTCGAGCGGGGACTCTGGAAACACCATATATTTT
TRBV5-6	TRBD1	TRBJ2-7	NA	CASSLLLGQGVYEQYF	TGTGCCAGCAGTTTGCTGTTGGGACAGGGGGTGTACGAGCAGTACTTC
TRBV5-1	TRBD2	TRBJ2-5	NA	CASRQSGLAGVETQYF	TGCGCCAGCAGGCAAAGTGGACTAGCGGGAGTAGAGACCCAGTACTTC
TRBV4-2	NA	TRBJ2-2	NA	CASGEGYNRGTGELFF	TGTGCCAGCGGGGAAGGCTACAATAGAGGAACCGGGGAGCTGTTTTTT
TRBV7-7	TRBD2	TRBJ2-5	NA	CASSLGGRAEETQYF	TGTGCCAGCAGCTTAGGCGGGAGGGCCGAAGAGACCCAGTACTTC
TRBV5-1	NA	TRBJ1-1	NA	CASSLTGADTEAFF	TGCGCCAGCAGCTTGACGGGGGCTGACACTGAAGCTTTCTTT
TRBV19	TRBD1	TRBJ1-6	NA	CATGQGASYNSPLHF	TGTGCCACCGGACAGGGGGCCTCCTATAATTCACCCCTCCACTTT
TRBV2	NA	TRBJ1-6	NA	CASSEEAGYNSPLHF	TGTGCCAGCAGTGAAGAGGCAGGTTATAATTCACCCCTCCACTTT
TRBV7-7	NA	TRBJ2-7	NA	CASGRRQDPYEQYF	TGTGCTAGCGGAAGACGACAGGATCCCTACGAGCAGTACTTC
TRBV7-2	TRBD2	TRBJ2-1	NA	CASSPGLAGGSYNEQFF	TGTGCCAGCAGCCCTGGACTAGCGGGAGGCTCCTACAATGAGCAGTTCTTC
TRBV30	TRBD1	TRBJ1-5	NA	CAWSVMGQGAGPQHF	TGTGCCTGGAGTGTAATGGGACAGGGGGCTGGGCCCCAGCATTTT
TRBV5-4	NA	TRBJ2-5	NA	CASSLWAGQETQYF	TGTGCCAGCAGCTTGTGGGCGGGGCAAGAGACCCAGTACTTC
TRBV2	NA	TRBJ2-7	NA	CASTAMRGNYEQYF	TGTGCCAGCACCGCGATGCGGGGAAATTACGAGCAGTACTTC
TRBV19	NA	TRBJ2-7	many	CASSALPGIEQYF	TGTGCCAGTAGTGCTTTACCAGGGATCGAGCAGTACTTC
TRBV5-4	NA	TRBJ1-3	NA	CASSLGGGLSSGNTIYF	TGTGCCAGCAGCTTGGGAGGGGGTCTGAGCTCTGGAAACACCATATATTTT
TRBV2	NA	TRBJ2-1	once	CASSETRGFNEQFF	TGTGCCAGCAGTGAAACTAGGGGGTTCAATGAGCAGTTCTTC
TRBV5-4	NA	TRBJ1-4	few	CASKSPRGIIVELFF	TGTGCCAGCAAGTCCCCGCGGGGAATAATCGTGGAACTGTTTTTT
TRBV27	TRBD1	TRBJ1-4	NA	CASSLGQGTTNEKLFF	TGTGCCAGCAGTTTAGGACAGGGGACAACTAATGAAAAACTGTTTTTT
TRBV5-1	NA	TRBJ1-2	NA	CASSPRTEPNYGYTF	TGCGCCAGCAGCCCTCGGACAGAACCTAACTATGGCTACACCTTC
TRBV29-1	NA	TRBJ1-1	NA	CSERSGNTEAFF	TGCAGCGAAAGAAGCGGAAACACTGAAGCTTTCTTT
TRBV7-9	TRBD1	TRBJ2-7	NA	CASSLEGAFSYEQYF	TGTGCCAGCAGCTTAGAGGGGGCCTTCTCCTACGAGCAGTACTTC